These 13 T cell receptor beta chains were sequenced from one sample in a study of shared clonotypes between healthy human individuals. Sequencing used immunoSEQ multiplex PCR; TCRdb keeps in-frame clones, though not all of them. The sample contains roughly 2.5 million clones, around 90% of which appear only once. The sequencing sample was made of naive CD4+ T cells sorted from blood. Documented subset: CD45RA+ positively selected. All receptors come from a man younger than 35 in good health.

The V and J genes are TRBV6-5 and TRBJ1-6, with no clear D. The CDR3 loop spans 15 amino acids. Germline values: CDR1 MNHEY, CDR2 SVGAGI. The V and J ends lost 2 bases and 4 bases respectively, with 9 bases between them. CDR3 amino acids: CASSYDRVYNSPLHF. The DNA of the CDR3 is TGTGCCAGCAGTTACGATCGCGTATATAATTCACCCCTCCACTTT.

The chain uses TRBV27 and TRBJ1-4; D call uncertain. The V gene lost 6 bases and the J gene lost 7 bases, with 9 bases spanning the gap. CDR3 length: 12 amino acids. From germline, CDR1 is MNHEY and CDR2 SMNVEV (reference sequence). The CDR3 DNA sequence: TGTGCCAGCAGGCCGGCGGGTGAAAAACTGTTTTTT. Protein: CASRPAGEKLFF.

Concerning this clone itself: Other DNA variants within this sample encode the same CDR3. The CDR3 DNA sequence: TGTGCCAGCAGTTTGGGGGAGAACACTGAAGCTTTCTTT. This encodes CASSLGENTEAFF. V gene TRBV28 combines with J gene TRBJ1-1, with D maybe TRBD1 (5 bases). In germline, CDR1 is MDHEN, CDR2 SYDVKM. CDR3 size: 13 residues. V dropped 3 bases and J dropped 1 base, with 6 bases sitting between them.

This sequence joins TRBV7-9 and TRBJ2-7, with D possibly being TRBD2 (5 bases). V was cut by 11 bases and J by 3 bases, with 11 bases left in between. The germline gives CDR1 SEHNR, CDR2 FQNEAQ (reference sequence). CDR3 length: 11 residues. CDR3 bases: TGTGCCTCTAGCCACTTCTACGAGCAGTACTTC. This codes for CASSHFYEQYF.

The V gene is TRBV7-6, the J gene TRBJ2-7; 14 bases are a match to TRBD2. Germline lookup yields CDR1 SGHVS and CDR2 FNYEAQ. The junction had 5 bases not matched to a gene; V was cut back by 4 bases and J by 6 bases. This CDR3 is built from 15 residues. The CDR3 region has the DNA TGTGCCAGCAGCTCCGGACTAGCGGGAGGCGGCGAGCAGTACTTC. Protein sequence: CASSSGLAGGGEQYF.

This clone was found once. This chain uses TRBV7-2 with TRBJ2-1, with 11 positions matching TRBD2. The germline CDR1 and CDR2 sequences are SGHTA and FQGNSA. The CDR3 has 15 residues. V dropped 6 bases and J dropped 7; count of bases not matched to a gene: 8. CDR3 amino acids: CASSRSGRAENEQFF. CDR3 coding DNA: TGTGCCAGCAGTCGTAGCGGGAGGGCCGAAAATGAGCAGTTCTTC. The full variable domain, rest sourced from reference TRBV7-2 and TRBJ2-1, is GAGVSQSPSNKVTEKGKDVELRCDPISGHTALYWYRQSLGQGLEFLIYFQGNSAPDKSGLPSDRFSAERTGGSVSTLTIQRTQQEDSAVYLCASSRSGRAENEQFFGPGTRLTVL.

The CDR3 sequence: CASSPYLRDREQPQHF. CDR3 DNA: TGTGCCAGCAGCCCTTATCTCCGGGACAGGGAACAGCCCCAGCATTTT. This sequence joins TRBV7-2 and TRBJ1-5, with 9 bases matching TRBD1. After removal of 5 bases from V and 7 bases from J, the junction contained 12 bases not matched to a gene. Germline V lookup: CDR1 SGHTA, CDR2 FQGNSA. CDR3 length: 16 amino acids.

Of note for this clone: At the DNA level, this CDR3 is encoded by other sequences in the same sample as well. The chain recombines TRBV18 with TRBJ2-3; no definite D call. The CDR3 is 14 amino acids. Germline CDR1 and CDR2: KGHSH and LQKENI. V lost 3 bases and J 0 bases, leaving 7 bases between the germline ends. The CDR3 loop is CASSPLTSTDTQYF. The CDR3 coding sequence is TGTGCCAGCTCACCCTTGACTAGCACAGATACGCAGTATTTT.

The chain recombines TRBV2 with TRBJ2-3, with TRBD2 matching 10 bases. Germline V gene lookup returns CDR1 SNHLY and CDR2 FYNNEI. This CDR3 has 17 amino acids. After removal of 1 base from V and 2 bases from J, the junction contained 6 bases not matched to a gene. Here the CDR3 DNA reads TGTGCCAGCAGTGAAGTTCTAGCGGGGGACTACACAGATACGCAGTATTTT. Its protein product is CASSEVLAGDYTDTQYF.

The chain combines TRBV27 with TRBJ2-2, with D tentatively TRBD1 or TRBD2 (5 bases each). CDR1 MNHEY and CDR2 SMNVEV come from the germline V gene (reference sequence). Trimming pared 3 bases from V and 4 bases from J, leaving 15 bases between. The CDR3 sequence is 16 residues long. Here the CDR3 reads CASSLWGAGRTGELFF. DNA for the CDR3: TGTGCCAGCAGTTTGTGGGGCGCGGGTCGCACCGGGGAGCTGTTTTTT.

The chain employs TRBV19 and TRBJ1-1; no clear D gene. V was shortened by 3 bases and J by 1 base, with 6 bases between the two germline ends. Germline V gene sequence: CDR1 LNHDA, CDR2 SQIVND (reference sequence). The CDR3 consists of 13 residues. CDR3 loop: CASSILQNTEAFF. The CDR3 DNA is TGTGCCAGTAGTATCCTGCAGAACACTGAAGCTTTCTTT.

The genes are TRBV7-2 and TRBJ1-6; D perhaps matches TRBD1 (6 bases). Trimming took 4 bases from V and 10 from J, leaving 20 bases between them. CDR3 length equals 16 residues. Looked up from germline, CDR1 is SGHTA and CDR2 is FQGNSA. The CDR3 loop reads CASSSNSGTPTSPLHF. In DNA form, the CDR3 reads TGTGCCAGCAGCTCAAACTCCGGGACACCTACCTCACCCCTCCACTTT.

The CDR3 region is CASSTRSGGEQYF. The CDR3 DNA sequence: TGTGCCAGCAGTACGCGGTCGGGAGGTGAGCAGTACTTC. The chain is built from TRBV6-6 and TRBJ2-7, with TRBD2 identical over 7 bases. CDR3 length equals 13 residues. The J segment lost 7 bases and the V segment lost 5 bases, leaving 8 bases of the junction unmatched. Germline assignment: CDR1 MNHNY and CDR2 SVGAGI (reference sequence).